This TCR beta chain appears in the sequencing data of a study of response to subunit inactivated influenza vaccine. General study results and limits: There was a suggestion from the authors that each seasonal influenza vaccination recruits few new T cells.

TCRdb itself ran the RT-PCR reads through MiXCR, one entry per CDR3 protein. The data show approximately 730,000 distinct CDR3 sequences, approximately 13% seen once. The V end was cut by 2 bases, the J end by 0 bases, with 11 bases between. CDR1 is LNHNV and CDR2 is YYDKDF in the germline V gene (reference sequence). This CDR3 contains 15 residues. Comments on this clonotype: Its antigen remains unknown.

The starting material was PBMCs from blood, obtained 14 days before vaccination. The chain uses TRBV15 and TRBJ2-7; D possibly matches TRBD1 or TRBD2 (5 bases each). This sequence was found in a man aged 45-65 years who received an inactivated influenza vaccine. The CDR3 nucleotides are TGTGCCACCAGCAGACCCCATGGGGGCTCCTACGAGCAGTACTTC. Translation gives CATSRPHGGSYEQYF. The whole variable domain, filled in from reference TRBV15 and TRBJ2-7, reads DAMVIQNPRYQVTQFGKPVTLSCSQTLNHNVMYWYQQKSSQAPKLLFHYYDKDFNNEADTPDNFQSRRPNTSFCFLDIRSPGLGDTAMYLCATSRPHGGSYEQYFGPGTRLTVT.